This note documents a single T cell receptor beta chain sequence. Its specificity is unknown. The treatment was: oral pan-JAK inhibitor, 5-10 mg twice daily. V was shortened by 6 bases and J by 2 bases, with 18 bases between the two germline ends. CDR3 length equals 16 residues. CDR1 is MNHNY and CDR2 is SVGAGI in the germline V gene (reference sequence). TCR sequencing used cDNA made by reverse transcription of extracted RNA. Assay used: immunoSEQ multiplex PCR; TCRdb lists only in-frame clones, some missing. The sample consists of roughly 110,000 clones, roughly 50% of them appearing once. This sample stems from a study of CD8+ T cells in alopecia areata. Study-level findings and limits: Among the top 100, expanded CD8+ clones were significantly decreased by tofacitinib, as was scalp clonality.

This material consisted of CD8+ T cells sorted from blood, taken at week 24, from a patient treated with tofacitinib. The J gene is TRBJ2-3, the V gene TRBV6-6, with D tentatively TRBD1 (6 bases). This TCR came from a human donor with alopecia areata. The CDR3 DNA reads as TGTGCCAGCAGGATGACTTATGGGGACATCACAGATACGCAGTATTTT. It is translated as CASRMTYGDITDTQYF.